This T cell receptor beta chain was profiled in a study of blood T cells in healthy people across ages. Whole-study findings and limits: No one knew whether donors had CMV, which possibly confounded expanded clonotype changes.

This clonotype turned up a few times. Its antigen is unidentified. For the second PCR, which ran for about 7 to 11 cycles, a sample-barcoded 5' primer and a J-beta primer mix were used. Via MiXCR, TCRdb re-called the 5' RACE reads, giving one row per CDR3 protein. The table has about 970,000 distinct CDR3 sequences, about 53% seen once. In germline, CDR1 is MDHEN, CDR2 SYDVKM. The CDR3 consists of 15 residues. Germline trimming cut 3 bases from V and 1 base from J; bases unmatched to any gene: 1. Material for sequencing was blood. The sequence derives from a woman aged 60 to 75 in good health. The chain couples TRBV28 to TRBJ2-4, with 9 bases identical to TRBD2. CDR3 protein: CASSFAGGAKNIQYF. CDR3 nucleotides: TGTGCCAGCAGTTTCGCGGGAGGGGCCAAAAACATTCAGTACTTC.